The 27 T cell receptor beta chains reported below all come from one sample, sequenced in a study of blood T cell repertoires in COVID-19. Produced via immunoSEQ multiplex PCR; TCRdb's table is partial and in-frame only. Of roughly 250,000 clones listed, more than 75% are singletons. Sequenced input: PBMCs or T cells enriched from blood (not recorded which). Receptors originate from a woman in her fifties or sixties who had recovered from COVID-19.

The chain carries TRBV10-2 and TRBJ2-7; 7 nucleotides agree with TRBD1. Germline CDR1 is WSHSY and CDR2 is SAAADI. With 3 bases clipped from V and 2 bases from J, the junction kept 7 bases outside the gene matches. There are 15 residues in the CDR3. The CDR3 nucleotides read TGCGCCAGCAGTGAAGCGACAGGGAAAACCTACGAGCAGTACTTC. This translates into CASSEATGKTYEQYF.

The chain employs TRBV12-3 or TRBV12-4 and TRBJ2-1, with D perhaps TRBD2 (5 bases). This CDR3 region has 13 residues. V lost 5 bases and J 6 bases, leaving 11 bases between the germline ends. Written as DNA, the CDR3 is TGTGCCAGCAGTGACTACGCTGGCAATGAGCAGTTCTTC. It yields the protein CASSDYAGNEQFF.

The J gene is TRBJ1-4, the V gene TRBV5-1, with a tentative D call TRBD1 (6 bases). The V gene's germline CDR1 is SGHRS and CDR2 YFSETQ. The CDR3 totals 14 residues. V lost 6 bases, J lost 7 bases, and 16 bases lay in between. The CDR3 spells CASKATGWVEKLFF. CDR3 DNA sequence: TGCGCCAGCAAGGCCACAGGGTGGGTTGAAAAACTGTTTTTT.

The rearrangement uses TRBV19 and TRBJ2-1; TRBD2 aligns across 8 bases. The junction had 11 bases not matched to a gene; V was cut back by 7 bases and J by 9 bases. The CDR3 contains 14 residues. Germline CDR1 reads LNHDA; CDR2 reads SQIVND (reference sequence). The CDR3 region is CASTPGLDQSEQFF. Written as DNA, the CDR3 is TGTGCCAGTACTCCGGGACTAGATCAAAGTGAGCAGTTCTTC.

V is TRBV10-3 and J is TRBJ1-6, with a tentative D call TRBD1 (6 bases). The CDR3 runs 12 residues. The V end was cut by 6 bases, the J end by 8 bases, with 8 bases between. Germline-derived CDR1 and CDR2 are ENHRY and SYGVKD. The chain's CDR3 is CAIRDSDSPLHF. As DNA, the CDR3 is TGTGCCATCAGGGACAGCGATTCACCCCTCCACTTT.

V gene TRBV2 combines with J gene TRBJ2-5, with D perhaps TRBD2 (5 bases). The CDR3 is 15 residues long. Trimming removed 6 bases from V and 1 base from J, with 15 bases in between. Germline CDR1 reads SNHLY; CDR2 reads FYNNEI. In nucleotides, the CDR3 is TGTGCCAGCAGACACTTCGGGGATCGCCAAGAGACCCAGTACTTC. Protein product: CASRHFGDRQETQYF.

This clone was seen only once. The chain links TRBV6-1 to TRBJ2-7; 7 nucleotides match TRBD2. Germline loops: CDR1 MNHNS, CDR2 SASEGT. The trim removed 4 bases at V and 3 bases at J, leaving 15 bases unmatched. The CDR3 covers 17 residues. The CDR3 nucleotides read TGTGCCAGCAGTGCTCCGTTAAGGTACGGGAGGAGCTACGAGCAGTACTTC. This translates into CASSAPLRYGRSYEQYF.

This clone was detected only a few times. The chain recombines TRBV4-1 with TRBJ1-6, with TRBD1 matching 10 bases. V shed 6 bases, J shed 10 bases, and the junction held 9 bases outside the gene matches. CDR1 is MGHRA and CDR2 is YSYEKL in the germline V gene. This CDR3 is 15 amino acids long. The CDR3 region is CASRPGTGDLSPLHF. The CDR3 DNA is TGCGCCAGCAGACCAGGGACAGGGGATCTCTCACCCCTCCACTTT.

The V and J genes are TRBV5-4 and TRBJ2-1; 8 nucleotides match TRBD2. This CDR3 contains 13 residues. The J segment lost 11 bases and the V segment lost 0 bases, leaving 4 bases of the junction unmatched. CDR1 is SGHNT and CDR2 is YYREEE in the germline V gene (reference sequence). The CDR3 is CASSLGGTRKQFF. The CDR3, as DNA: TGTGCCAGCAGCTTGGGTGGGACTAGGAAGCAGTTCTTC. Drawing the rest from reference TRBV5-4 and TRBJ2-1, the complete variable domain is ETGVTQSPTHLIKTRGQQVTLRCSSQSGHNTVSWYQQALGQGPQFIFQYYREEENGRGNFPPRFSGLQFPNYSSELNVNALELDDSALYLCASSLGGTRKQFFGPGTRLTVL.

The chain uses TRBV5-5 and TRBJ2-2; the D gene is possibly TRBD2 (5 bases). This CDR3 is 14 amino acids long. The germline V gene has CDR1 SGHKS and CDR2 YYEKEE (reference sequence). Trimming cost V 0 bases and J 5 bases, with 8 bases left between them. The CDR3 loop is CASSLGPGTGELFF. The CDR3 DNA sequence: TGTGCCAGCAGCTTGGGCCCGGGGACCGGGGAGCTGTTTTTT.

The chain has TRBV5-1 and TRBJ1-1, with unresolved D. V was clipped by 3 bases and J by 2 bases, with 17 bases between them. CDR1 is SGHRS and CDR2 is YFSETQ in the germline V gene. This CDR3 region has 16 residues. For the CDR3, the DNA is TGCGCCAGCAGCTCTAACGATCTTCTTGTCAACACTGAAGCTTTCTTT. It codes for CASSSNDLLVNTEAFF.

The chain joins TRBV15 to TRBJ1-6; D is possibly TRBD1 (6 bases). Germline V gene data show CDR1 as LNHNV and CDR2 as YYDKDF (reference sequence). The CDR3 runs 15 residues. The V and J ends lost 3 bases and 6 bases respectively, with 12 bases between them. CDR3 bases: TGTGCCACCAGCAGCGGGGGGGCGGCTAATTCACCCCTCCACTTT. Protein: CATSSGGAANSPLHF.

The chain is built from TRBV4-1 and TRBJ1-2, with 9 bases that match TRBD1. This CDR3 spans 15 amino acids. Germline trimming cut 1 base from V and 4 bases from J; bases unmatched to any gene: 4. Germline CDR1 MGHRA, CDR2 YSYEKL. The DNA for the CDR3 is TGCGCCAGCAGCCAAGCCGGGACAGGGAGCTATGGCTACACCTTC. Encoded protein: CASSQAGTGSYGYTF.

The V call is TRBV24-1, the J call TRBJ2-1, with unresolved D. The CDR3 length is 14 residues. The V and J ends lost 0 bases and 6 bases respectively, with 8 bases between them. Germline CDR1 is KGHDR and CDR2 is SFDVKD. Here the CDR3 DNA reads TGTGCCACCAGTGATTTGACTACCGGCAATGAGCAGTTCTTC. It translates to CATSDLTTGNEQFF.

This rearrangement joins TRBV2 to TRBJ1-5; D not certain. The CDR3 runs to 13 residues. In germline, CDR1 is SNHLY, CDR2 FYNNEI. Trimming cost V 6 bases and J 4 bases, with 10 bases left between them. CDR3: CASRGYRNQPQHF. CDR3 nucleotide sequence: TGTGCCAGCAGAGGTTACAGAAATCAGCCCCAGCATTTT.

The J gene is TRBJ2-5, the V gene TRBV4-2; 7 bases align to TRBD2. The germline V gene has CDR1 LGHNA and CDR2 YNFKEQ. The J segment lost 0 bases and the V segment lost 0 bases, leaving 7 bases of the junction unmatched. This CDR3 is 17 amino acids long. This CDR3 reads CASSQDGRGLYQETQYF. The CDR3 DNA reads TGTGCCAGCAGCCAAGATGGGAGGGGCCTGTACCAAGAGACCCAGTACTTC.

Turning to this clone: One end of the junction does not line up with germline, which may come from a read error. The chain uses TRBV7-9 and TRBJ1-5; possible D gene TRBD1, 5 bases. This CDR3 region has 13 residues. The germline gives CDR1 SEHNR, CDR2 FQNEAQ (reference sequence). CDR3 region: CASSSIRDQPQHF. CDR3 nucleotides: TGTGCCAGCAGCTCAATCAGGGATCAACCCCAGCATTTT.

The CDR3 is CASSPGSTLSYEQYF. The CDR3 bases are TGTGCCAGCTCACCAGGTAGCACACTCTCCTACGAGCAGTACTTC. The V call is TRBV18, the J call TRBJ2-7; the D is unclear. CDR3 length: 15 amino acids. Trimming stripped 2 bases from V and 0 bases from J, with 11 bases between. Germline V CDR1 and CDR2: KGHSH, LQKENI.

This clone was observed a handful of times. The rearrangement joins TRBV5-1 to TRBJ1-5; 11 nucleotides match TRBD1. V lost 4 bases, J lost 7 bases, and 10 bases stayed unmatched. The CDR3 is made up of 16 amino acids. Germline V gene sequence: CDR1 SGHRS, CDR2 YFSETQ. The CDR3 sequence is CASSPSGQGAGQPQHF. The DNA for the CDR3 is TGCGCCAGCAGCCCCAGTGGACAGGGGGCAGGACAGCCCCAGCATTTT.

The chain carries TRBV15 and TRBJ2-7; possible D gene TRBD2, 6 bases. The CDR3 contains 14 residues. With 2 bases removed from V and 1 base from J, the gap between germline ends came to 9 bases. Germline CDR1 is LNHNV and CDR2 is YYDKDF (reference sequence). The CDR3 reads CATSRRAGSYEQYF. In DNA form, the CDR3 reads TGTGCCACCAGCAGACGGGCGGGATCCTACGAGCAGTACTTC.

The chain joins TRBV20-1 to TRBJ2-7; perhaps D is TRBD1 or TRBD2 (5 bases each). V lost 6 bases, J lost 4 bases, and 19 bases lay in between. The CDR3 is 14 residues long. Germline CDR1 reads DFQATT; CDR2 reads SNEGSKA (reference sequence). CDR3 DNA: TGCAGTGCCAGTGGGGGTGGGAGTTCGTACGAGCAGTACTTC. Residues: CSASGGGSSYEQYF.

The V gene is TRBV10-1, the J gene TRBJ2-7; TRBD1 matches 7 bases. From germline, CDR1 is WNHNN and CDR2 SYGVQD (reference sequence). This CDR3 has 13 amino acids. The junction had 5 bases not matched to a gene; V was cut back by 6 bases and J by 3 bases. This CDR3 reads CASSGTARYEQYF. CDR3 in DNA: TGCGCCAGCAGCGGGACAGCTCGCTACGAGCAGTACTTC.

The chain carries TRBV29-1 and TRBJ1-1; 8 bases match TRBD1. The CDR3 has 12 amino acids. Unmatched junction bases numbered 7, after V lost 7 bases and J lost 6 bases. Looked up from germline, CDR1 is SQVTM and CDR2 is ANQGSEA. In DNA form, the CDR3 reads TGCAGCGGTCGGACAGGGTGGGCTGAAGCTTTCTTT. Its protein is CSGRTGWAEAFF. Full variable domain (outside the CDR3, taken from reference TRBV29-1 and TRBJ1-1): SAVISQKPSRDICQRGTSLTIQCQVDSQVTMMFWYRQQPGQSLTLIATANQGSEATYESGFVIDKFPISRPNLTFSTLTVSNMSPEDSSIYLCSGRTGWAEAFFGQGTRLTVV.

The chain links TRBV6-6 to TRBJ1-1; possibly TRBD1 for D (6 bases). Germline V lookup: CDR1 MNHNY, CDR2 SVGAGI (reference sequence). Trimming took off 2 bases at V and 6 bases at J, with 16 bases between the two ends. This CDR3 has 15 residues. For the CDR3, the DNA is TGTGCCAGCAGTTACGGGTCGAACAGGGTGGCTGAAGCTTTCTTT. Amino acids: CASSYGSNRVAEAFF.

The chain recombines TRBV2 with TRBJ2-1, with a weak D call TRBD2 (6 bases). The CDR3 spans 16 residues. The ends were cut back, 1 base at V and 10 bases at J, with 20 bases in the middle. Germline V gives CDR1 SNHLY, CDR2 FYNNEI. The CDR3 sequence: CASSEEEAGLNAEQFF. The CDR3 DNA is TGTGCCAGCAGTGAAGAGGAAGCGGGCCTCAATGCGGAGCAGTTCTTC.

This sequence joins TRBV5-1 and TRBJ2-3; D is possibly TRBD2 (6 bases). This CDR3 is 16 amino acids long. Between the trimmed V and J ends, which lost 0 bases and 1 base, there was a span of 12 bases. Per the germline V gene, CDR1 is SGHRS and CDR2 is YFSETQ. Here the CDR3 reads CASSLARREGTDTQYF. DNA for the CDR3: TGCGCCAGCAGCTTGGCCAGGAGGGAAGGCACAGATACGCAGTATTTT.

The V call is TRBV7-2, the J call TRBJ2-5, with 8 nucleotides matching TRBD2. CDR1 SGHTA and CDR2 FQGNSA come from the germline V gene. This CDR3 region has 17 residues. The trim removed 0 bases at V and 1 base at J, leaving 7 bases unmatched. CDR3: CASSLAQSGRRQETQYF. For the CDR3, the DNA is TGTGCCAGCAGCTTAGCGCAGAGCGGGAGACGCCAAGAGACCCAGTACTTC.